This T cell receptor (beta chain) was captured in a study of identical twins. Study results and limitations: For zero-insertion analyses, partial confounding could come from invariant MAIT and iNKT cells. There was an excess of low generation probability in the out-of-frame alpha sequences that twins shared. The abundant beta clonotypes from cord blood had fewer insertions, and memory repertoires had none of this.

The CDR3 sequence is 15 residues long. The J segment lost 3 bases and the V segment lost 5 bases, leaving 5 bases of the junction unmatched. From germline, CDR1 is MNHEY and CDR2 SVGEGT. TCRdb re-called the 5' RACE reads through MiXCR, storing one row per CDR3 protein. The sample holds approximately 630,000 distinct CDR3 sequences, around 7.4% seen once. In its sample, this clonotype was seen a few times. The antigen is not known. The same specimen was also included in a second study, on yellow fever vaccine responses in identical twins. From that study: On the reported evidence, twins' vaccine T cell responses seemed partly convergent and partly personalized.

The rearrangement joins TRBV6-2 or TRBV6-3 to TRBJ2-1; 9 positions match TRBD2. Sequencing was done on a sample of PBMCs. This TCR was recovered from a woman between 18 and 29 years old in good health. DNA of the CDR3: TGTGCCAGCAGTGCGTGGACTAGCGACTACAATGAGCAGTTCTTC. Amino acids: CASSAWTSDYNEQFF.